These 3 T cell receptor beta chains came from one sample sequenced in a study of cytomegalovirus exposure and HLA in healthy donors. Use of 60 Vbeta and 13 Jbeta primers characterized the PCR. The assay was immunoSEQ multiplex PCR, and TCRdb's table has in-frame clones only and misses some. The sample lists 100,000 to 150,000 clones, around 82% seen once, with under 2% in the top ten. The specimen sequenced was PBMCs. The receptors were gathered from a boy aged 5 to 17 in good health and CMV-seronegative.

CDR3 DNA sequence: TGTGCCAGCAGCTTGGGCCGAGCGGGGGGGCGGGAGGAGACCCAGTACTTC. Its protein product is CASSLGRAGGREETQYF. The chain employs TRBV5-4 and TRBJ2-5, with 10 bases fitting TRBD2. The trim removed 0 bases at V and 5 bases at J, leaving 10 bases unmatched. The CDR3 runs 17 residues. Germline assignment: CDR1 SGHNT and CDR2 YYREEE (reference sequence).

The chain combines TRBV13 with TRBJ2-3, with 8 bases fitting TRBD2. V trimming: 3 bases; J trimming: 4 bases; junction bases outside the gene matches: 9. This CDR3 comprises 16 residues. CDR1 is PRHDT and CDR2 is FYEKMQ in the germline V gene (reference sequence). The CDR3 region is CASSFSRGGRADTQYF. The CDR3 DNA follows: TGTGCCAGCAGCTTTTCACGGGGGGGGAGGGCAGATACGCAGTATTTT.

The chain employs TRBV6-5 and TRBJ1-5; no definite D call. Germline CDR1 and CDR2: MNHEY and SVGAGI. This CDR3 comprises 15 residues. V lost 0 bases and J lost 4, with 10 bases in between. The CDR3: CASSYSRSFNQPQHF. The CDR3 coding sequence is TGTGCCAGCAGTTACTCGAGGTCCTTTAATCAGCCCCAGCATTTT.